Listed below are T cell receptor beta chains from one sample, sequenced in a study of blood T cell repertoires in COVID-19. Assay: immunoSEQ multiplex PCR; the TCRdb copy retains only in-frame clones and omits some. The table lists some 230,000 clones, 70% to 90% of them singletons. Material: peripheral blood. Receptors originate from a middle-aged man who had recovered from COVID-19. Each CDR3 is given with its conserved first and last residue. Fields, in order: clone size, V gene, D gene, J gene, CDR3 protein, CDR3 DNA. D genes are given only for firm matches. Clone size is not always given. Where it is, it says once, few, many or a class for expanded clones.

size: many
V: TRBV3-1/TRBV3-2
D: TRBD2
J: TRBJ2-2
CDR3: CASSHNSWLAAHTGELFF
DNA: TGTGCCAGCAGCCACAATTCTTGGCTAGCGGCCCACACCGGGGAGCTGTTTTTT

size: NA
V: TRBV6-5
D: NA
J: TRBJ2-7
CDR3: CASNPGYSYEQYF
DNA: TGTGCCAGCAACCCAGGGTACTCCTACGAGCAGTACTTC

size: NA
V: TRBV19
D: NA
J: TRBJ2-3
CDR3: CATRRDTGGGTQYF
DNA: TGTGCCACACGGAGGGATACGGGGGGCGGTACGCAGTATTTT

size: NA
V: TRBV7-2
D: TRBD2
J: TRBJ2-1
CDR3: CASSSYLAGRSRNEQFF
DNA: TGTGCCAGCAGCTCATACTTAGCGGGCCGGAGTAGGAATGAGCAGTTCTTC

size: NA
V: TRBV27
D: NA
J: TRBJ2-5
CDR3: CASRERGPQETQYF
DNA: TGTGCCAGCAGGGAAAGGGGCCCTCAAGAGACCCAGTACTTC

size: NA
V: TRBV19
D: TRBD1
J: TRBJ1-5
CDR3: CASSTRTGNQPQHF
DNA: TGTGCCAGTAGTACCCGGACAGGGAATCAGCCCCAGCATTTT

size: NA
V: TRBV5-4
D: TRBD1
J: TRBJ2-7
CDR3: CASSLGQGIEYEQYF
DNA: TGTGCCAGCAGCTTAGGACAGGGGATCGAATACGAGCAGTACTTC

size: NA
V: TRBV6-5
D: TRBD1
J: TRBJ2-7
CDR3: CASSLSAGGVYEQYF
DNA: TGTGCCAGCAGTCTCTCGGCAGGGGGCGTCTACGAGCAGTACTTC

size: NA
V: TRBV7-8
D: NA
J: TRBJ2-6
CDR3: CASSLSISGANVLTF
DNA: TGTGCCAGCAGCTTATCCATTTCTGGGGCCAACGTCCTGACTTTC

size: NA
V: TRBV7-9
D: NA
J: TRBJ1-1
CDR3: CASSPGPNTEAFF
DNA: TGTGCCAGCAGCCCAGGTCCCAACACTGAAGCTTTCTTT

size: NA
V: TRBV9
D: TRBD1
J: TRBJ2-3
CDR3: CASSERQGNTDTQYF
DNA: TGTGCCAGCAGCGAAAGACAGGGCAACACAGATACGCAGTATTTT

size: NA
V: TRBV12-3/TRBV12-4
D: NA
J: TRBJ2-3
CDR3: CASSSQQGDTQYF
DNA: TGTGCCAGCAGTTCCCAACAGGGAGATACGCAGTATTTT

size: NA
V: TRBV9
D: TRBD2
J: TRBJ2-1
CDR3: CASSVEGLAGGRSYNEQFF
DNA: TGTGCCAGCAGCGTAGAGGGACTAGCGGGAGGCCGCTCCTACAATGAGCAGTTCTTC

size: NA
V: TRBV5-4
D: TRBD1
J: TRBJ2-1
CDR3: CASSFMGQGKNEQFF
DNA: TGTGCCAGCAGCTTCATGGGACAGGGGAAAAATGAGCAGTTCTTC

size: NA
V: TRBV3-1/TRBV3-2
D: TRBD2
J: TRBJ2-1
CDR3: CASSQDITSGSGYNEQFF
DNA: TGTGCCAGCAGCCAAGACATAACTAGCGGGAGCGGGTACAATGAGCAGTTCTTC

size: NA
V: TRBV24-1
D: TRBD1
J: TRBJ1-2
CDR3: CATSYQGGTGRNYGYTF
DNA: TGTGCCACCAGCTACCAGGGTGGGACAGGCCGTAACTATGGCTACACCTTC

size: NA
V: TRBV24-1
D: TRBD2
J: TRBJ2-4
CDR3: CATSEGGGGVNIQYF
DNA: TGTGCCACCAGTGAGGGAGGCGGGGGGGTCAACATTCAGTACTTC

size: NA
V: TRBV30
D: NA
J: TRBJ1-4
CDR3: CAWYPERARTNEKLFF
DNA: TGTGCCTGGTATCCCGAGAGGGCGAGGACTAATGAAAAACTGTTTTTT

size: NA
V: TRBV5-1
D: NA
J: TRBJ2-7
CDR3: CASRRGTPGYEQYF
DNA: TGCGCCAGCAGGAGGGGGACACCTGGCTACGAGCAGTACTTC

size: NA
V: TRBV9
D: NA
J: TRBJ1-3
CDR3: CASSVGTLRSGNTIYF
DNA: TGTGCCAGCAGCGTGGGGACACTCCGTTCTGGAAACACCATATATTTT

size: NA
V: TRBV28
D: NA
J: TRBJ1-1
CDR3: CASSFWRVLVTEAFF
DNA: TGTGCCAGCAGTTTTTGGAGGGTTCTCGTCACTGAAGCTTTCTTT

size: NA
V: TRBV30
D: NA
J: TRBJ1-3
CDR3: CAWSALYSGNTIYF
DNA: TGTGCCTGGAGTGCCCTCTACTCTGGAAACACCATATATTTT

size: NA
V: TRBV19
D: NA
J: TRBJ2-7
CDR3: CASSLTGKRASSYEQYF
DNA: TGTGCCAGTAGTCTCACTGGGAAGCGGGCTAGCTCCTACGAGCAGTACTTC

size: NA
V: TRBV19
D: TRBD2
J: TRBJ2-5
CDR3: CASSNAVAGGVETQYF
DNA: TGTGCCAGTAGTAATGCCGTGGCGGGAGGAGTCGAGACCCAGTACTTC

size: NA
V: TRBV19
D: TRBD2
J: TRBJ2-2
CDR3: CASQTSGSGTGELFF
DNA: TGTGCCAGCCAAACTAGCGGGAGTGGCACCGGGGAGCTGTTTTTT

size: NA
V: TRBV5-1
D: NA
J: TRBJ2-7
CDR3: CASKLAAAYEQYF
DNA: TGCGCCAGCAAGTTAGCGGCAGCCTACGAGCAGTACTTC

size: NA
V: TRBV27
D: TRBD1
J: TRBJ1-3
CDR3: CASSVTGTGSSSGNTIYF
DNA: TGTGCCAGCAGTGTCACCGGGACAGGGAGCTCTTCTGGAAACACCATATATTTT

size: NA
V: TRBV7-2
D: TRBD1
J: TRBJ1-5
CDR3: CASSSDRVNQPQHF
DNA: TGTGCCAGCAGTTCCGACAGGGTCAATCAGCCCCAGCATTTT

size: NA
V: TRBV5-5
D: TRBD1
J: TRBJ2-1
CDR3: CASRTGTDSYNEQFF
DNA: TGTGCCAGCAGGACCGGGACAGACTCCTACAATGAGCAGTTCTTC

size: NA
V: TRBV6-4
D: TRBD2
J: TRBJ2-7
CDR3: CASSVGTSGRSRSYEQYF
DNA: TGTGCCAGCAGCGTCGGGACTAGCGGGAGATCGCGCTCCTACGAGCAGTACTTC

size: NA
V: TRBV2
D: NA
J: TRBJ1-5
CDR3: CASTPNRGFSNQPQHF
DNA: TGTGCCAGCACCCCGAACCGGGGATTTAGCAATCAGCCCCAGCATTTT

size: once
V: TRBV3-1/TRBV3-2
D: TRBD1
J: TRBJ2-2
CDR3: CASSPGQGTGELFF
DNA: TGTGCCAGCAGCCCAGGACAGGGGACCGGGGAGCTGTTTTTT

size: NA
V: TRBV18
D: TRBD2
J: TRBJ2-7
CDR3: CASSPLSGTSYEQYF
DNA: TGTGCCAGCTCACCACTTAGCGGGACATCCTACGAGCAGTACTTC

size: NA
V: TRBV7-2
D: TRBD2
J: TRBJ2-1
CDR3: CASSPRTSSYNEQFF
DNA: TGTGCCAGCAGCCCCAGGACTAGCTCCTACAATGAGCAGTTCTTC

size: NA
V: TRBV19
D: TRBD1
J: TRBJ1-1
CDR3: CASSIWTGSASTEAFF
DNA: TGTGCCAGTAGTATATGGACAGGTTCGGCGAGCACTGAAGCTTTCTTT

size: NA
V: TRBV7-2
D: TRBD2
J: TRBJ2-1
CDR3: CASSLRGGGTYNEQFF
DNA: TGTGCCAGCAGCTTGAGAGGCGGGGGGACCTACAATGAGCAGTTCTTC

size: NA
V: TRBV27
D: NA
J: TRBJ1-1
CDR3: CASSPPAGANTFF
DNA: TGTGCCAGCAGTCCCCCGGCGGGGGCGAATACTTTCTTT

size: NA
V: TRBV5-6
D: TRBD2
J: TRBJ2-3
CDR3: CASSTALLAGLTDTQYF
DNA: TGTGCCAGCAGCACCGCTCTACTAGCGGGCCTCACAGATACGCAGTATTTT

size: NA
V: TRBV5-6
D: NA
J: TRBJ1-2
CDR3: CASSLREINYGYTF
DNA: TGTGCCAGCAGCCTAAGAGAGATTAACTATGGCTACACCTTC

size: NA
V: TRBV18
D: NA
J: TRBJ2-1
CDR3: CASSPPAGGNEQFF
DNA: TGTGCCAGCTCACCTCCGGCGGGTGGCAATGAGCAGTTCTTC

size: once
V: TRBV7-2
D: NA
J: TRBJ2-5
CDR3: CASSLAGSQETQYF
DNA: TGTGCCAGCAGCTTAGCTGGCAGTCAAGAGACCCAGTACTTC

size: NA
V: TRBV25-1
D: TRBD1
J: TRBJ1-5
CDR3: CASSEGQVLNQPQHF
DNA: TGTGCCAGCAGTGAGGGACAGGTGTTGAATCAGCCCCAGCATTTT

size: once
V: TRBV13
D: NA
J: TRBJ2-1
CDR3: CASSLGQSSYNEQFF
DNA: TGTGCCAGCAGCTTAGGACAGAGCTCCTACAATGAGCAGTTCTTC

size: NA
V: TRBV28
D: TRBD1
J: TRBJ2-7
CDR3: CASRSTGGPYEQYF
DNA: TGTGCCAGCAGGTCGACAGGGGGCCCCTACGAGCAGTACTTC

size: few
V: TRBV11-2
D: TRBD1
J: TRBJ1-2
CDR3: CASSESTGNYGYTF
DNA: TGTGCCAGCAGCGAATCGACAGGGAACTATGGCTACACCTTC

size: NA
V: TRBV9
D: TRBD1
J: TRBJ2-1
CDR3: CASRGTGSSYNEQFF
DNA: TGTGCCAGCAGGGGGACAGGGAGCTCCTACAATGAGCAGTTCTTC

size: NA
V: TRBV28
D: NA
J: TRBJ2-1
CDR3: CASSLAGSRNEQFF
DNA: TGTGCCAGCAGTTTAGCGGGATCTCGTAATGAGCAGTTCTTC

size: NA
V: TRBV10-2
D: TRBD2
J: TRBJ2-2
CDR3: CASAGLAITGELFF
DNA: TGCGCCAGCGCAGGACTAGCGATAACCGGGGAGCTGTTTTTT

size: NA
V: TRBV10-3
D: NA
J: TRBJ2-3
CDR3: CAISGSGSTDTQYF
DNA: TGTGCCATCAGTGGTAGCGGAAGCACAGATACGCAGTATTTT

size: NA
V: TRBV18
D: TRBD2
J: TRBJ2-7
CDR3: CASSPLAGVNYEQYF
DNA: TGTGCCAGCTCACCCCTAGCGGGAGTAAACTACGAGCAGTACTTC

size: NA
V: TRBV19
D: NA
J: TRBJ1-2
CDR3: CASSIDGVGFQGSGYTF
DNA: TGTGCCAGTAGTATAGACGGGGTCGGCTTTCAAGGCTCGGGCTACACCTTC

size: NA
V: TRBV30
D: NA
J: TRBJ2-1
CDR3: CAWSVSGRNEQFF
DNA: TGTGCCTGGAGTGTATCAGGGCGGAATGAGCAGTTCTTC

size: few
V: TRBV7-2
D: NA
J: TRBJ2-5
CDR3: CASSRHPQAETQYF
DNA: TGTGCCAGCAGCCGCCACCCCCAGGCAGAGACCCAGTACTTC

size: NA
V: TRBV7-9
D: TRBD1
J: TRBJ1-2
CDR3: CASSSEQGGYTF
DNA: TGTGCCAGCAGCTCAGAACAGGGGGGCTACACCTTC

size: NA
V: TRBV13
D: NA
J: TRBJ1-2
CDR3: CASSQATNRPVNYGYTF
DNA: TGTGCCAGCAGCCAGGCAACGAACAGACCGGTTAACTATGGCTACACCTTC